This T cell receptor beta chain originates from a study of CD8+ T cells in alopecia areata. Across the study: Each of the treated patients was given oral tofacitinib, 5 to 10 mg twice daily, for moderate-to-severe alopecia areata. Percentage of affected scalp area was the basis on which treated patients' severity was scored.

The CDR3 has 13 residues. The germline V gene has CDR1 SGHRS and CDR2 YFSETQ. RNA, once extracted, was reverse transcribed into cDNA for use as the sequencing template. Assay used: immunoSEQ multiplex PCR; TCRdb lists only in-frame clones, some missing. This table holds 10,000 to 15,000 clones, 68% found once. Treatment indicated: oral pan-JAK inhibitor, 5-10 mg twice daily. Obtained from alopecia areata patients were lesional scalp punch biopsies along with peripheral blood. This sequence was found in a human donor with alopecia areata. V is TRBV5-1 and J is TRBJ2-5, with D tentatively TRBD1 (5 bases). Near its end, the DNA agrees better with TRBJ2-7, so the J call may be wrong. Here the sequenced sample was skin, taken at week 4, from a patient treated with tofacitinib. Here the CDR3 DNA reads TGCGCCAGCAGCTTGGGTTGGGGCGACGAGCAGTACTTC. Amino acids: CASSLGWGDEQYF.